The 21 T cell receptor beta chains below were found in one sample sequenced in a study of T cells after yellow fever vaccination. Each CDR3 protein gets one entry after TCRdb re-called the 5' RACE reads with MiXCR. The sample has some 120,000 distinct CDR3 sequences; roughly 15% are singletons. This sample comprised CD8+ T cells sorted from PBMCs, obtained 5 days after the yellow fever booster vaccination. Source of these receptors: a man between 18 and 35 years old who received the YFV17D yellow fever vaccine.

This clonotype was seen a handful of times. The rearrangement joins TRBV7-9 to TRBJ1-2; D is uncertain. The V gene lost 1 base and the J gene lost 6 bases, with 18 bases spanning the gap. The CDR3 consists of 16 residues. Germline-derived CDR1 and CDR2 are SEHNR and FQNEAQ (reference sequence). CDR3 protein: CASSLGSVGGGHGYTF. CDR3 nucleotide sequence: TGTGCCAGCAGCTTAGGTTCAGTAGGAGGCGGGCATGGCTACACCTTC.

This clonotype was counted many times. The CDR3 here is CASSQDLGFANYGYTF. The CDR3 region has the DNA TGCGCCAGCAGCCAAGACTTGGGATTTGCTAACTATGGCTACACCTTC. This rearrangement joins TRBV4-1 to TRBJ1-2; D ambiguous. CDR1 is MGHRA and CDR2 is YSYEKL in the germline V gene. The germline V and J ends were trimmed by 0 bases and 0 bases, with 11 bases remaining between them. The CDR3 sequence is 16 residues long.

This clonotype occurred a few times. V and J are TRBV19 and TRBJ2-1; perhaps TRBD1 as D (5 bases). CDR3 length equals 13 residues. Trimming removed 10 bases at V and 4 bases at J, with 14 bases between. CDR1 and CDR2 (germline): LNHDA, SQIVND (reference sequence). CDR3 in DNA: TGTGCCACCAGGTTGGACACTTACAATGAGCAGTTCTTC. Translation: CATRLDTYNEQFF.

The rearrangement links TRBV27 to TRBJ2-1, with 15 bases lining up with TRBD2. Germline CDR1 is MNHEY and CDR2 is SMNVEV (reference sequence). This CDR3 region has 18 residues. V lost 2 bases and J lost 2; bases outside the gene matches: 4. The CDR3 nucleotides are TGTGCCAGCAGTTTAGGACTAGCGGGGGGGGTTCCCTACAATGAGCAGTTCTTC. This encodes CASSLGLAGGVPYNEQFF.

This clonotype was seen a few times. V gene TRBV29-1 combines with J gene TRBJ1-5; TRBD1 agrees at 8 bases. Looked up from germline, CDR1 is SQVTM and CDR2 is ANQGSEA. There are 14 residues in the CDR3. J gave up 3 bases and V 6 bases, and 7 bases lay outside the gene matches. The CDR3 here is CSVAGQGPNQPQHF. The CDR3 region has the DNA TGCAGCGTCGCAGGACAGGGTCCCAATCAGCCCCAGCATTTT.

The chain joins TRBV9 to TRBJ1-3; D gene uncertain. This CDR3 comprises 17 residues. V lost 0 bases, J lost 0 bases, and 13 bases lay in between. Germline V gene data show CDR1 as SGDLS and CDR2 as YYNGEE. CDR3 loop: CASSVARAASSGNTIYF. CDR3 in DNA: TGTGCCAGCAGCGTAGCTAGGGCAGCCTCCTCTGGAAACACCATATATTTT. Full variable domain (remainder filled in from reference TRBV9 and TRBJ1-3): DSGVTQTPKHLITATGQRVTLRCSPRSGDLSVYWYQQSLDQGLQFLIQYYNGEERAKGNILERFSAQQFPDLHSELNLSSLELGDSALYFCASSVARAASSGNTIYFGEGSWLTVV.

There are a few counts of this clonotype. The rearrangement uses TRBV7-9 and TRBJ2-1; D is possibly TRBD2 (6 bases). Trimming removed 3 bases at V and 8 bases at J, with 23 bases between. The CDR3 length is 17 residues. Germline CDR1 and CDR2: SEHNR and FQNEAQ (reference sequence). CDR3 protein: CASSFRTPRGSRDEQFF. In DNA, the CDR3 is TGTGCCAGCAGCTTTCGGACCCCTCGGGGGAGCAGGGATGAGCAGTTCTTC.

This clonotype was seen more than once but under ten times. This CDR3 reads CAKSPYPTSTDTQYF. CDR3 coding DNA: TGTGCCAAGAGTCCTTATCCGACTAGCACAGATACGCAGTATTTT. This sequence joins TRBV6-5 and TRBJ2-3; unclear D gene. The CDR3 runs to 15 residues. Germline V CDR1 and CDR2: MNHEY, SVGAGI. V was clipped by 10 bases and J by 0 bases, with 17 bases between them.

CDR3 residues: CATSRTDRAEGSNQPQHF. DNA of the CDR3: TGTGCCACCAGCAGGACTGACAGGGCCGAGGGTAGCAATCAGCCCCAGCATTTT. V and J are TRBV15 and TRBJ1-5, with 7 nucleotides matching TRBD1. Unmatched junction bases numbered 11, after V lost 3 bases and J lost 0 bases. The CDR3 has 18 residues. CDR1 and CDR2 from the germline V gene are LNHNV and YYDKDF (reference sequence). Filled out from reference TRBV15 and TRBJ1-5, the complete variable domain reads DAMVIQNPRYQVTQFGKPVTLSCSQTLNHNVMYWYQQKSSQAPKLLFHYYDKDFNNEADTPDNFQSRRPNTSFCFLDIRSPGLGDTAMYLCATSRTDRAEGSNQPQHFGDGTRLSIL.

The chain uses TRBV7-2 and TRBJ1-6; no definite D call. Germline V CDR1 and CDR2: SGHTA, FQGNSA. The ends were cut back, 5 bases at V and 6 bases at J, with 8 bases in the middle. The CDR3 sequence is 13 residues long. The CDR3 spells CASSPLSNSPLHF. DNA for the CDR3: TGTGCCAGCAGCCCCTTGAGTAATTCACCCCTCCACTTT.

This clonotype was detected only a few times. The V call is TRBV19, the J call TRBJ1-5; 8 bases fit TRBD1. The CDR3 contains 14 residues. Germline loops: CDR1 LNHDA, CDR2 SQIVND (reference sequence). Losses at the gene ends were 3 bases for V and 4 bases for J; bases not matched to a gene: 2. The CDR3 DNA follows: TGTGCCAGTAGTATTCGGACAGGGAATCAGCCCCAGCATTTT. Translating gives CASSIRTGNQPQHF.

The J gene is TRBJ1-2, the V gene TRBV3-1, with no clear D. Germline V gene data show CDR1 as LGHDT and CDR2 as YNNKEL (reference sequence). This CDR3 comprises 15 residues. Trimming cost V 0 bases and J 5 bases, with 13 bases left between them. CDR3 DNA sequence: TGTGCCAGCAGCCAAGAAGGCCCAGCCCTTTATGGCTACACCTTC. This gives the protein CASSQEGPALYGYTF.

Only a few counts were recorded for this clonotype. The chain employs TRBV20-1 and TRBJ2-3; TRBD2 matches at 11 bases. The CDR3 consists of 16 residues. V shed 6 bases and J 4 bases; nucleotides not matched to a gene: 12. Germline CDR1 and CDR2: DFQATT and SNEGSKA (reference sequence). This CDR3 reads CSAISGGDLSADTQYF. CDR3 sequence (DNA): TGCAGTGCCATTAGCGGGGGGGATCTATCCGCAGATACGCAGTATTTT.

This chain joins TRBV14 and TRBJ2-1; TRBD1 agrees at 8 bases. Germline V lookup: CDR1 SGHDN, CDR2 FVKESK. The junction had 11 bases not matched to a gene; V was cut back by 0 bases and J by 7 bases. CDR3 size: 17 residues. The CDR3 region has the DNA TGTGCCAGCAGCCAAGAGTCCTGGACAGGGAGGTGGAATGAGCAGTTCTTC. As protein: CASSQESWTGRWNEQFF.

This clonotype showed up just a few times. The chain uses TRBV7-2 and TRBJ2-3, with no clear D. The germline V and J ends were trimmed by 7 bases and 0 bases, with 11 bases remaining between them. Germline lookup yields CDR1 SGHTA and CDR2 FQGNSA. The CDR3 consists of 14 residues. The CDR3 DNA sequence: TGTGCCAGCATCCGGTCCTCTAGCACAGATACGCAGTATTTT. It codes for CASIRSSSTDTQYF. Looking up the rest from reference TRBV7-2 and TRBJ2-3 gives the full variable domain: GAGVSQSPSNKVTEKGKDVELRCDPISGHTALYWYRQSLGQGLEFLIYFQGNSAPDKSGLPSDRFSAERTGGSVSTLTIQRTQQEDSAVYLCASIRSSSTDTQYFGPGTRLTVL.

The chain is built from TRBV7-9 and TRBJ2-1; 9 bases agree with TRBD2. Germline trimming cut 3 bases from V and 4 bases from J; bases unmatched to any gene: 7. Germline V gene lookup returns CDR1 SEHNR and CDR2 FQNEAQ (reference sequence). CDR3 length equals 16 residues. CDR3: CASSFTAGGKYNEQFF. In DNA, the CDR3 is TGTGCCAGCAGCTTCACGGCGGGGGGGAAATACAATGAGCAGTTCTTC.

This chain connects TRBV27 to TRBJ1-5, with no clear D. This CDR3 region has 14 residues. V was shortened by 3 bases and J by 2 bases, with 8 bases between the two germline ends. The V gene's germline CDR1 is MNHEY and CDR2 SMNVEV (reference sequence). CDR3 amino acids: CASSFMPGNQPQHF. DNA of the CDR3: TGTGCCAGCAGTTTTATGCCCGGCAATCAGCCCCAGCATTTT.

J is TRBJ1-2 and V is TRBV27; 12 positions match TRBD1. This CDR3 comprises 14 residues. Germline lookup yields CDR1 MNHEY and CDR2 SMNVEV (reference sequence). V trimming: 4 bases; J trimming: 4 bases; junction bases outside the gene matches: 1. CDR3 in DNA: TGTGCCAGCAGTTCGGGACAGGGGGCCTATGGCTACACCTTC. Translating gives CASSSGQGAYGYTF.

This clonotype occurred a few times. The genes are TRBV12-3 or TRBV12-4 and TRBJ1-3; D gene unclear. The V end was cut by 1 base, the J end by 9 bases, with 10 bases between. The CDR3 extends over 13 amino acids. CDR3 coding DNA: TGTGCCAGCAGTTTAGTGCGGTGGGGCACCATATATTTT. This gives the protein CASSLVRWGTIYF.

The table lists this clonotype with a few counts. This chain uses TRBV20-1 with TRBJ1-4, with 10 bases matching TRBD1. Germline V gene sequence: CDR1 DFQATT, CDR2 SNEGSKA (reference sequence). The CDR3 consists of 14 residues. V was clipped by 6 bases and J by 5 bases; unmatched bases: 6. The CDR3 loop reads CSAESTGGNEKLFF. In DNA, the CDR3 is TGCAGTGCGGAGTCGACAGGGGGCAATGAAAAACTGTTTTTT.

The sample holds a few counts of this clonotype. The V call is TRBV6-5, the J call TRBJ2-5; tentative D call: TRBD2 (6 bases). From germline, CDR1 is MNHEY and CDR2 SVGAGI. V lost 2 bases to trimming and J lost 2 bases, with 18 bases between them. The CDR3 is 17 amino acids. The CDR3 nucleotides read TGTGCCAGCAGTTACAAGGAGGCTAACAGCGGGCAAGAGACCCAGTACTTC. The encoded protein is CASSYKEANSGQETQYF.